This T cell receptor (beta chain) emerged from a study of T cell responses to AZD1222 COVID-19 vaccine. Germline V gene sequence: CDR1 SGHTA, CDR2 FQGNSA. CDR3 length equals 14 residues. Trimming pared 5 bases from V and 4 bases from J, leaving 15 bases between. Method: immunoSEQ multiplex PCR; TCRdb's copy keeps in-frame clones and lacks some. The sample yields 200,000 or so clones, around 87% seen once. The sequence derives from an adult in good health. V is TRBV7-2 and J is TRBJ2-7, with a weak D call TRBD2 (6 bases). Sequenced material: peripheral blood, taken on day 0 of MenACWY control vaccination. The CDR3 protein is CASSIQGLDYEQYF. For the CDR3, the DNA is TGTGCCAGCAGCATCCAGGGACTTGATTACGAGCAGTACTTC.